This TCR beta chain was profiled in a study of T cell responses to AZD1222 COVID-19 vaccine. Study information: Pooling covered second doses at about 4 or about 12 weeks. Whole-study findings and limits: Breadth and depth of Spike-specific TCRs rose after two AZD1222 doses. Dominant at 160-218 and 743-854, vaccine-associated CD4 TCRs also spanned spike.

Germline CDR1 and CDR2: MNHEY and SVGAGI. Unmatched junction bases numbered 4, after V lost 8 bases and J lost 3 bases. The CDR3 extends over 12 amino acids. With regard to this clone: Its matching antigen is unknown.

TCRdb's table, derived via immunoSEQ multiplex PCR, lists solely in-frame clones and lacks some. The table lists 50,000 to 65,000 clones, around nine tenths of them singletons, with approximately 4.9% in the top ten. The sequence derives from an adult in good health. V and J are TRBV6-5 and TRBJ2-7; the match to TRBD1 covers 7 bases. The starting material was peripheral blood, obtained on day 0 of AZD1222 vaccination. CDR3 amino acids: CASVRDSYEQYF. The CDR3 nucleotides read TGTGCCAGCGTAAGGGACAGCTACGAGCAGTACTTC.